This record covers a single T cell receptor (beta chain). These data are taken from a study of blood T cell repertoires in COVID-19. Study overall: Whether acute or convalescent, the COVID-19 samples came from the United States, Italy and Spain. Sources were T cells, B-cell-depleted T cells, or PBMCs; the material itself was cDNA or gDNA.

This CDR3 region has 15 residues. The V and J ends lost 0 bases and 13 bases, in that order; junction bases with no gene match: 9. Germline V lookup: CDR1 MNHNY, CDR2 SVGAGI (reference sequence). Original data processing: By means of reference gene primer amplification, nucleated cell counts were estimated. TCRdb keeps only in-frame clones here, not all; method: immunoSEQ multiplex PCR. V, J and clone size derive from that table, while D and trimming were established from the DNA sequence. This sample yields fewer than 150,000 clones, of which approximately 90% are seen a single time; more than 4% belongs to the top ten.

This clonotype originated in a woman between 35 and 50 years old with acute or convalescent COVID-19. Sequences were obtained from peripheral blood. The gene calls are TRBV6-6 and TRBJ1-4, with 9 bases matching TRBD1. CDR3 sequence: CASSYSEAVGQGLFF. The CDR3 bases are TGTGCCAGCAGTTACTCTGAAGCAGTGGGACAGGGACTGTTTTTT.